This TCR beta chain is from a study of a mutant IDH1 vaccine in newly diagnosed glioma. About the research overall: Patients were pretreated with radiotherapy, temozolomide, or both, mostly both.

With regard to this clone: The antigen is not known. One junction end disagrees with the germline gene, perhaps due to a read error.

Only in-frame clones appear in the TCRdb table, and some are missing; sequencing was by immunoSEQ multiplex PCR. The sample includes 35,000 to 45,000 clones, 75% to 90% of them seen just once. Time point indicated: week 35, safety follow-up. Each dose delivered 300 ug of mutant IDH1 20-mer peptide subcutaneously with imiquimod. Vaccination of patients was performed eight times, in weeks 1, 3, 5, 7, 11, 15, 19 and 23. Germline CDR1 and CDR2: MNHNY and SVGAGI (reference sequence). The CDR3 runs to 16 residues. Sequenced material: PBMCs, taken from a glioma patient whose treatment included an IDH1 peptide vaccine. This receptor was taken from a man aged 35 to 55 with glioma. The chain couples TRBV6-6 to TRBJ1-3, with 11 bases matching TRBD1. This chain's CDR3 is CASRPRDRGFGDTIYF. CDR3 DNA: TGTGCCAGCAGGCCCCGGGACAGGGGGTTTGGAGACACCATATATTTT.